The 27 T cell receptor beta chains reported below all come from one sample, sequenced in a study of blood T cell repertoires in COVID-19. Profiling relied on immunoSEQ multiplex PCR, and the TCRdb table lists in-frame clones only, not all of them. The sample has tens of thousands of clones, 75% to 95% seen once; the top ten hold approximately 15%. Input material: peripheral blood. Receptors originate from a man older than 75 with acute or convalescent COVID-19.

The V call is TRBV7-9, the J call TRBJ1-2; TRBD1 aligns across 7 bases. V lost 4 bases, J lost 4 bases, and 9 bases stayed unmatched. The CDR3 is 15 residues long. Germline CDR1 is SEHNR and CDR2 is FQNEAQ (reference sequence). In DNA form, the CDR3 reads TGTGCCAGCAGCTCCGGGACAGTTTTTTCCTATGGCTACACCTTC. Encoded protein: CASSSGTVFSYGYTF. The complete variable domain, with remaining parts taken from reference TRBV7-9 and TRBJ1-2, reads DTGVSQNPRHKITKRGQNVTFRCDPISEHNRLYWYRQTLGQGPEFLTYFQNEAQLEKSRLLSDRFSAERPKGSFSTLEIQRTEQGDSAMYLCASSSGTVFSYGYTFGSGTRLTVV.

The chain recombines TRBV21-1 with TRBJ1-1; TRBD1 reflects the table's D call only, with no check against the DNA. TRBV21-1 is flagged as a pseudogene. There are 17 residues in the CDR3. The CDR3 region is CASILLSPGKMNTEAFF. CDR3 nucleotides: TGTGCCAGCATCCTTTTATCCCCAGGGAAAATGAACACTGAAGCTTTCTTT.

This chain uses TRBV9 with TRBJ2-1; TRBD1 might be the D (5 bases). This CDR3 comprises 14 residues. Germline loops: CDR1 SGDLS, CDR2 YYNGEE. V was pared by 0 bases and J by 6 bases, with 10 bases between. This CDR3 reads CASSVVGVGNEQFF. The CDR3 nucleotides read TGTGCCAGCAGCGTAGTAGGGGTTGGCAATGAGCAGTTCTTC.

This clone occurred a few times. V is TRBV6-1 and J is TRBJ1-1; the match to TRBD1 covers 9 bases. The CDR3 extends over 15 amino acids. After removal of 10 bases from V and 0 bases from J, the junction contained 9 bases not matched to a gene. Germline V gene sequence: CDR1 MNHNS, CDR2 SASEGT. CDR3 sequence (DNA): TGTGCCATCACCGGGACAGGGCACATGAACACTGAAGCTTTCTTT. This gives the protein CAITGTGHMNTEAFF.

The V call is TRBV12-2, the J call TRBJ2-1; the table's D call TRBD2 went unverified against the DNA. TRBV12-2 is a known pseudogene. This CDR3 is built from 15 residues. As DNA, the CDR3 is TGTGCAAGTCGCTTCCCAGGCGGGGCCCTGGGTGAGCAGTTCTTC. It encodes CASRFPGGALGEQFF.

The CDR3 here is CASGRQGRSTGELFF. The CDR3 DNA sequence: TGTGCCAGCGGCAGACAGGGGAGAAGCACCGGGGAGCTGTTTTTT. J is TRBJ2-2 and V is TRBV7-2; TRBD1 agrees at 8 bases. Trimming cost V 8 bases and J 4 bases; bases outside gene matches: 9. This CDR3 has 15 residues. Germline values: CDR1 SGHTA, CDR2 FQGNSA.

This chain joins TRBV11-2 and TRBJ1-2; TRBD1 is a possible D gene (5 bases). This CDR3 region has 14 residues. The V end was cut by 6 bases, the J end by 2 bases, with 13 bases between. CDR1 is SGHAT and CDR2 is FQNNGV in the germline V gene. CDR3 region: CASSPTGSNYGYTF. The CDR3 DNA reads as TGTGCCAGCAGTCCCACAGGATCGAACTATGGCTACACCTTC.

V and J are TRBV10-3 and TRBJ2-7; D is possibly TRBD1 (6 bases). Germline V gives CDR1 ENHRY, CDR2 SYGVKD. V lost 5 bases, J lost 0 bases, and 11 bases lay in between. This CDR3 is built from 14 residues. This CDR3 is CAISPQGFSYEQYF. CDR3 nucleotide sequence: TGTGCCATCAGTCCACAGGGATTCTCCTACGAGCAGTACTTC.

Written as DNA, the CDR3 is TGTGCCAGCAGCTCAGGGGACAGGGGTCCCCAAGAGACCCAGTACTTC. Its protein is CASSSGDRGPQETQYF. The chain recombines TRBV7-9 with TRBJ2-5, with 10 positions matching TRBD1. The germline V gene has CDR1 SEHNR and CDR2 FQNEAQ (reference sequence). The ends lost 4 bases at V and 1 base at J; junction bases unmatched: 6. The length of the CDR3 is 16 residues.

J is TRBJ1-1 and V is TRBV5-6, with TRBD1 matching 7 bases. Germline loops: CDR1 SGHDT, CDR2 YYEEEE. The trim removed 4 bases at V and 7 bases at J, leaving 10 bases unmatched. The CDR3 has 14 amino acids. The CDR3 protein is CASSPTDRPLEAFF. In DNA form, the CDR3 reads TGTGCCAGCAGCCCAACGGACAGGCCTCTTGAAGCTTTCTTT. The variable domain in full, with the rest retrieved from reference TRBV5-6 and TRBJ1-1, is DAGVTQSPTHLIKTRGQQVTLRCSPKSGHDTVSWYQQALGQGPQFIFQYYEEEERQRGNFPDRFSGHQFPNYSSELNVNALLLGDSALYLCASSPTDRPLEAFFGQGTRLTVV.

The V and J genes are TRBV5-1 and TRBJ2-3, with 15 bases matching TRBD2. Germline V lookup: CDR1 SGHRS, CDR2 YFSETQ. CDR3 length equals 17 residues. The trim removed 3 bases at V and 4 bases at J, leaving 6 bases unmatched. CDR3 residues: CASSSPGLAGGPDTQYF. The DNA of the CDR3 is TGCGCCAGCAGCTCACCTGGACTAGCGGGGGGGCCAGATACGCAGTATTTT. Full variable domain (rest looked up from reference TRBV5-1 and TRBJ2-3): KAGVTQTPRYLIKTRGQQVTLSCSPISGHRSVSWYQQTPGQGLQFLFEYFSETQRNKGNFPGRFSGRQFSNSRSEMNVSTLELGDSALYLCASSSPGLAGGPDTQYFGPGTRLTVL.

V is TRBV7-9 and J is TRBJ2-6; the match to TRBD1 covers 8 bases. This CDR3 region has 17 residues. The germline CDR1 and CDR2 sequences are SEHNR and FQNEAQ (reference sequence). The trim removed 3 bases at V and 3 bases at J, leaving 7 bases unmatched. CDR3 DNA: TGTGCCAGCAGCTTTGACAGGGGTGGTTTTGGGGCCAACGTCCTGACTTTC. It encodes CASSFDRGGFGANVLTF.

This chain links TRBV7-6 with TRBJ2-5; D might be TRBD2 (5 bases). CDR1 is SGHVS and CDR2 is FNYEAQ in the germline V gene. Trimming took off 5 bases at V and 7 bases at J, with 11 bases between the two ends. This CDR3 has 12 residues. The CDR3: CASSPPEVTQYF. Written as DNA, the CDR3 is TGTGCCAGCAGCCCCCCGGAGGTGACCCAGTACTTC.

The CDR3: CATSAGTVFQPQHF. The CDR3 bases are TGTGCCACCAGCGCCGGGACAGTCTTTCAGCCCCAGCATTTT. The genes are TRBV24-1 and TRBJ1-5; 7 bases agree with TRBD1. The CDR3 contains 14 residues. The J segment lost 6 bases and the V segment lost 7 bases, leaving 8 bases of the junction unmatched. Per the germline V gene, CDR1 is KGHDR and CDR2 is SFDVKD.

The chain carries TRBV5-6 and TRBJ1-5; D possibly corresponds to TRBD1 (6 bases). This CDR3 spans 14 amino acids. The germline V gene encodes CDR1 SGHDT and CDR2 YYEEEE. V was pared by 4 bases and J by 9 bases, with 17 bases between. The CDR3 sequence is CASSIGGVYGPQHF. CDR3 DNA sequence: TGTGCCAGCAGCATAGGGGGGGTTTATGGGCCCCAGCATTTT.

The chain combines TRBV5-6 with TRBJ2-7; TRBD2 matches 14 bases. V lost 4 bases to trimming and J lost 5 bases; unmatched junction nucleotides: 5. Germline CDR1 reads SGHDT; CDR2 reads YYEEEE. The CDR3 is made up of 15 amino acids. The CDR3: CASSPGLAGGDEQYF. The CDR3 DNA follows: TGTGCCAGCAGCCCAGGACTAGCGGGGGGCGACGAGCAGTACTTC.

The chain employs TRBV14 and TRBJ1-6; no clear D gene. The germline V gene encodes CDR1 SGHDN and CDR2 FVKESK. CDR3 length equals 18 residues. The ends were cut back, 4 bases at V and 0 bases at J, with 16 bases in the middle. CDR3 nucleotide sequence: TGTGCCAGCAGCCCCCGGGGAGGACTAAGCTCCTATAATTCACCCCTCCACTTT. This encodes CASSPRGGLSSYNSPLHF.

This rearrangement joins TRBV7-2 to TRBJ2-7, with D possibly TRBD1 on 6 matching bases. Germline CDR1 SGHTA, CDR2 FQGNSA. Deletions cut 5 bases from V and 9 bases from J, with 17 bases between. The length of the CDR3 is 13 residues. The chain's CDR3 is CASSPDRPQGQYF. The CDR3 DNA is TGTGCCAGCAGCCCCGACAGGCCACAGGGGCAGTACTTC. Filled out from reference TRBV7-2 and TRBJ2-7, the complete variable domain reads GAGVSQSPSNKVTEKGKDVELRCDPISGHTALYWYRQSLGQGLEFLIYFQGNSAPDKSGLPSDRFSAERTGGSVSTLTIQRTQQEDSAVYLCASSPDRPQGQYFGPGTRLTVT.

The chain combines TRBV5-1 with TRBJ2-7; D is undetermined. V lost 1 base and J 4 bases, leaving 6 bases between the germline ends. Germline lookup yields CDR1 SGHRS and CDR2 YFSETQ. The CDR3 totals 12 residues. The CDR3 DNA is TGCGCCAGCAGCTTGACAAATTACGAGCAGTACTTC. Encoded protein: CASSLTNYEQYF.

This chain uses TRBV3-1 (or the pseudogene TRBV3-2) with TRBJ2-7; 9 positions match TRBD2. The germline CDR1 and CDR2 sequences are LGHDT and YNNKEL (reference sequence). V lost 1 base and J lost 3; bases outside the gene matches: 7. The CDR3 is 16 residues long. Written as DNA, the CDR3 is TGTGCCAGCAGCCAAGGACTAGCGGACATACGCTACGAGCAGTACTTC. Its protein is CASSQGLADIRYEQYF.

J is TRBJ2-7 and V is TRBV5-8; the match to TRBD1 covers 7 bases. The CDR3 runs 15 residues. V lost 5 bases, J lost 5 bases, and 13 bases stayed unmatched. The germline gives CDR1 SGHTS, CDR2 YDEGEE. DNA for the CDR3: TGTGCCAGCAGATTCGACAGGGTGGCGGGCCACGAGCAGTACTTC. Amino acid sequence: CASRFDRVAGHEQYF.

The chain recombines TRBV3-1 (or the pseudogene TRBV3-2) with TRBJ1-1; D perhaps matches TRBD1 (6 bases). CDR3 length equals 15 residues. CDR1 and CDR2 from the germline V gene are LGHDT and YNNKEL (reference sequence). V lost 0 bases to trimming and J lost 10 bases, with 18 bases between them. The CDR3, as DNA: TGTGCCAGCAGCCAAGATGGGCAGGGGAATGTTGGAGCTTTCTTT. Residues: CASSQDGQGNVGAFF.

The chain joins TRBV13 to TRBJ1-1, with a possible D match to TRBD1 (5 bases). The CDR3 extends over 15 amino acids. Germline-derived CDR1 and CDR2 are PRHDT and FYEKMQ (reference sequence). The germline V and J ends were trimmed by 2 bases and 1 base, with 11 bases remaining between them. Written as DNA, the CDR3 is TGTGCCAGCAGCTTAAGGGGAGGTGGGAACACTGAAGCTTTCTTT. Residues: CASSLRGGGNTEAFF.

The chain combines TRBV18 with TRBJ2-1, with a tentative D call TRBD2 (5 bases). The CDR3 runs 16 residues. The V gene lost 4 bases and the J gene lost 5 bases, with 18 bases spanning the gap. Germline values: CDR1 KGHSH, CDR2 LQKENI. The CDR3 DNA follows: TGTGCCAGCTCACTCCTAGCCCCAGCCCTTGACAATGAGCAGTTCTTC. Encoded protein: CASSLLAPALDNEQFF.

The chain couples TRBV21-1 to TRBJ1-6. TRBV21-1 is assigned pseudogene status. The length of the CDR3 is 15 residues. In nucleotides, the CDR3 is TGTGCCAGCAGCAAAGAGGGAGAAGCTAATTCACCCCTCCACTTT. Protein: CASSKEGEANSPLHF.

The V and J genes are TRBV19 and TRBJ2-3; a weak D match, TRBD2 (5 bases). CDR1 is LNHDA and CDR2 is SQIVND in the germline V gene (reference sequence). The CDR3 is made up of 18 amino acids. Between the trimmed V and J ends, which lost 7 bases and 0 bases, there was a span of 23 bases. In DNA form, the CDR3 reads TGTGCCAGTAAAGCCCGGGGTCAGTCGTTTTCGAGCACAGATACGCAGTATTTT. Translating gives CASKARGQSFSSTDTQYF.

The V call is TRBV5-1, the J call TRBJ1-2; a weak D match, TRBD1 (6 bases). Germline V gene lookup returns CDR1 SGHRS and CDR2 YFSETQ. The CDR3 has 16 residues. Trimming took 4 bases from V and 5 from J, leaving 21 bases between them. The CDR3 sequence: CASSPGGAGAQYGYTF. CDR3 DNA sequence: TGCGCCAGCAGCCCGGGGGGGGCAGGGGCGCAGTATGGCTACACCTTC.